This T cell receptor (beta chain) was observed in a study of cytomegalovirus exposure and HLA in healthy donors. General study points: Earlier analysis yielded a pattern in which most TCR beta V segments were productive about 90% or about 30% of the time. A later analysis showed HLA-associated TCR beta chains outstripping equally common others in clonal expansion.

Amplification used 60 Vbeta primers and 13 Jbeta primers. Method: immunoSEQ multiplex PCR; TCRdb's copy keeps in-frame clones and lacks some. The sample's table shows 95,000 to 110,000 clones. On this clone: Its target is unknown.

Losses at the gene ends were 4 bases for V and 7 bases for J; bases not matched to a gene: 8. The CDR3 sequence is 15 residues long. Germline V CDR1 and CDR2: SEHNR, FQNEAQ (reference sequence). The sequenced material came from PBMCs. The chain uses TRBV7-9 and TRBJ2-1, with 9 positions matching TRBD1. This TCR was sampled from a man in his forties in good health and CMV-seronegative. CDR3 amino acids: CASSSYRDRENEQFF. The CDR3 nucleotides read TGTGCCAGCAGCTCATACCGGGACAGGGAGAATGAGCAGTTCTTC.